The entry below gives a single T cell receptor (beta chain) sequence along with its context. In this sample, this clonotype turned up many times. Its antigen is currently not known. No qualities accompany the bases; no much larger clone lies one base away. This specimen belongs to a study of regulatory T cells in long-lasting Graves disease (dated by TCRdb to the early 2020s). At the level of the whole study: Persistent Graves' disease meant more than 5 years of antithyroid drug treatment with TSH receptor autoantibodies that stayed positive. This study used TCR sequencing and RNA sequencing of peripheral blood to compare persistent Graves' disease patients against newly diagnosed Graves' disease patients. The study was registered as a clinical trial and conducted in China. A total of around 35 samples underwent TCR sequencing: some 13 from persistent and roughly 20 from newly diagnosed Graves' disease patients. Antithyroid drugs had been taken for 8.5 to 12 years on average by persistent Graves' disease patients in the clinical cohort.

The sample's time point label is to be understood as: persistent/refractory GD, antithyroid drugs over 5 years with positive TRAb. RNA was extracted from PBMCs in TRIzol for both TCR sequencing and RNA sequencing. The diagnosis of Graves' disease followed American Thyroid Association guidelines. Patients for the study were recruited at an endocrinology department in Xi'an, China. From each patient, approximately 9 milliliters of peripheral blood was collected into an EDTA anticoagulant tube. Ficoll Paque Plus density gradient separation was used to isolate PBMCs, and no further T cell sorting was performed. RNA quality was checked with an Agilent 2100 Bioanalyzer and agarose gel, and concentration with a NanoDrop 2000. Broad study findings and their caveats: TRBV28, TRBJ1-2 and TRBJ2-5 were preferentially used in persistent disease, while TRBV20-1 and TRBJ2-1 were favored in newly diagnosed disease. A larger number of public clonotypes was shared among persistent patients (approximately 3,000) than among newly diagnosed patients (roughly 970). Only peripheral blood was studied, because thyroid tissue, the primary lesion, was inaccessible. Compared with newly diagnosed patients, patients with persistent Graves' disease had lower TCR Shannon entropy and fewer highly expanded clones, which suggests clonal expansion. Sequencing and analysis were restricted to the TCR beta chain. As a limitation, the authors acknowledged that the small sample size may reduce accuracy.

The library was obtained by multiplex PCR. TCRdb records Illumina HiSeq 4000 as the sequencer. CDR3 regions were amplified by Arm-PCR with iRepertoire HTBI primers to construct TCR beta libraries. Before sequencing, the PCR products went through gel purification. Per the original workflow: Gene usage analysis of CDR3 amino acid clonotypes relied on the roughly 58 TRBV and about 15 TRBJ segments identified across samples. COPE and FqMerger were used to merge the filtered high-quality paired reads into contigs. BLAST was used to align contigs to IMGT TRBV, TRBD and TRBJ reference genes, and CDR3 was defined according to IMGT. Any clonotype with a frequency above 0.1% was classified as a highly expanded clone. Shannon entropy was used to measure repertoire diversity, and the Gini coefficient was used to measure V-J evenness. A clonotype was considered public if more than one individual shared it. TCRdb passed the public sequencing reads through fastp at Q25 and MiXCR, retaining productive beta sequences. Each entry merges the rows of one CDR3 protein and shows their most common DNA and genes. These V and J calls rely on TCRdb rather than the paper's analysis. The sample has approximately 290,000 distinct CDR3 sequences on record, 20% to 25% of them singletons. The top ten clones comprise around three fifths of the sample.

In the germline V gene (reference sequence), CDR1 corresponds to MNHEY and CDR2 to SMNVEV. From its cysteine to its phenylalanine, the CDR3 spans 19 amino acids. Of all the DNA, just the CDR3 is kept, 57 bases in frame from base 1. The junction shows trimming of 9 bases on V and 5 bases on J, plus 29 bases between the germline ends. The clonotype comes from a female donor with Graves disease. This material consisted of peripheral blood mononuclear cells (PBMCs), taken when the disease was refractory, from a patient treated with antithyroid drugs. This receptor chain uses TRBV27 and TRBJ1-6; a confident D gene designation cannot be given. The CDR3 protein: CASHTLPRQERVHNSPLHF. The nucleotide sequence reads as follows: TGTGCCAGTCATACCCTCCCCAGGCAGGAGAGGGTCCATAATTCACCCCTCCACTTT.